This T cell receptor beta chain was identified during a study of STAT3 mutations in large granular lymphocyte leukemia. Study information: Roughly two fifths of treated T-LGLL patients showed hematologic response to immunosuppression.

Germline V gene lookup returns CDR1 SGHRS and CDR2 YFSETQ. Trimming took 0 bases from V and 0 from J, leaving 5 bases between them. The CDR3 extends over 14 amino acids. Remarks on this clone: Its antigen is currently unknown.

Generated by immunoSEQ multiplex PCR, the TCRdb table keeps only in-frame clones and is missing some. The sample has roughly 46,000 clones; about 81% are singletons. Study conclusions and caveats: In several patients, dominant TCR clone burden exceeded STAT3 mutant burden, suggesting STAT3 mutation arose secondarily. All newly emerging clones after therapy were STAT3 wild type. In T-cell large granular lymphocyte leukemia, about half of patients showed multiple immunodominant subclonotypes. Some patients had persisting codominant clonotypes that could mask small clones.

Material for sequencing was PBMCs. The TCR was taken from a human donor with T large granular lymphocyte leukemia. Some clones in this sample may be carry-over from other donors' samples. The rearrangement uses TRBV5-1 and TRBJ2-3; no firm D call. CDR3 sequence: CASSLARSTDTQYF. The DNA of the CDR3 is TGCGCCAGCAGCTTGGCGAGAAGCACAGATACGCAGTATTTT.